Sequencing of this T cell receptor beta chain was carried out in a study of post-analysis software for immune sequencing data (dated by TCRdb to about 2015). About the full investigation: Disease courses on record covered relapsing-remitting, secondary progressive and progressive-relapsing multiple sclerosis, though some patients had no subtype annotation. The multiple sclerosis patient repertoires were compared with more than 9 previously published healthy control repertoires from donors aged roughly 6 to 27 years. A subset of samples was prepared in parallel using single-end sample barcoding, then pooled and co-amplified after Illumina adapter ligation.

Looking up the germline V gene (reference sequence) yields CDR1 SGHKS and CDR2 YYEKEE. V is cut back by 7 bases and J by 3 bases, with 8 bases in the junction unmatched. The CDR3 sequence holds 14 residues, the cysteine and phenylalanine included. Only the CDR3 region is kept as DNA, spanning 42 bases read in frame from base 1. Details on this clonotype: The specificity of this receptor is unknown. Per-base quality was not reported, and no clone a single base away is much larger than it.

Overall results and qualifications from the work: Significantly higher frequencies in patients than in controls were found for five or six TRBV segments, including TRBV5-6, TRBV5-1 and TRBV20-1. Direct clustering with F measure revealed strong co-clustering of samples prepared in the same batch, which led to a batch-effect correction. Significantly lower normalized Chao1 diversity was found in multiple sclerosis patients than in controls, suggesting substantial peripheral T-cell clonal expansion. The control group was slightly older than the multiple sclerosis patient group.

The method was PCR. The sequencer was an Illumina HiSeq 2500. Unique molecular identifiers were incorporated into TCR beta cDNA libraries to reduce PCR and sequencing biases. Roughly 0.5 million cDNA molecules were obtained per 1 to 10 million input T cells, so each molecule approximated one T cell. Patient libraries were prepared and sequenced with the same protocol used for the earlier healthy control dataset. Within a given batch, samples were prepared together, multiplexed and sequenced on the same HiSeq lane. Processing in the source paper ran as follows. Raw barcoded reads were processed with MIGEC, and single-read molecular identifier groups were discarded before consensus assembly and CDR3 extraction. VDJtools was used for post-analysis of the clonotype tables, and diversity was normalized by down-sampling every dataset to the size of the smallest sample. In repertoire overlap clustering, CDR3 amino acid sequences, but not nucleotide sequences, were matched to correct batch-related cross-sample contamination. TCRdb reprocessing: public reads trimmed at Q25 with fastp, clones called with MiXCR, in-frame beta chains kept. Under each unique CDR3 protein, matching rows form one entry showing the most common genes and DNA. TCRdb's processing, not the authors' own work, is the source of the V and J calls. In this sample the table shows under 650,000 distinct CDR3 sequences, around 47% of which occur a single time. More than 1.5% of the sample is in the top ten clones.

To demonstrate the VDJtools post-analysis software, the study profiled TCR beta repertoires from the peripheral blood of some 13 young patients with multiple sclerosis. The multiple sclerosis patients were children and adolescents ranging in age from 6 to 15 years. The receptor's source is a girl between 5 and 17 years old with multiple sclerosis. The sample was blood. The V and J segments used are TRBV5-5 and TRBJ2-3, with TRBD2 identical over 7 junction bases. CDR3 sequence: CASGKAGSTDTQYF. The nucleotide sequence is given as TGTGCCAGCGGAAAAGCGGGATCTACAGATACGCAGTATTTT. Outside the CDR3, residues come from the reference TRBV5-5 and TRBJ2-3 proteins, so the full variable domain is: DAGVTQSPTHLIKTRGQQVTLRCSPISGHKSVSWYQQVLGQGPQFIFQYYEKEERGRGNFPDRFSARQFPNYSSELNVNALLLGDSALYLCASGKAGSTDTQYFGPGTRLTVL.